Shown below are 9 T cell receptor beta chains from a single sample sequenced in a study of beta chain features in type 1 diabetes. The study reverse transcribed the entire isolated RNA, so it sequenced expressed TCRB transcripts. Libraries were prepared by immunoSEQ multiplex PCR; TCRdb keeps only in-frame clonotypes and omits some of them. The repertoire holds approximately 330,000 clones, with 11% as singletons. Sequencing used naive CD4+ T cells from blood. The receptors shown here come from a woman in her 30s in good health.

The chain joins TRBV15 to TRBJ2-2; 9 bases are a match to TRBD2. This CDR3 has 13 residues. Germline V gives CDR1 LNHNV, CDR2 YYDKDF (reference sequence). The V segment lost 9 bases and the J segment 2 bases; nucleotides outside the gene matches: 1. The CDR3 nucleotides read TGTGCCACTGGGACTAGCAACACCGGGGAGCTGTTTTTT. It is translated as CATGTSNTGELFF.

Only a few counts were recorded for this clone. The chain combines TRBV7-9 with TRBJ2-7; TRBD1 might be the D (6 bases). Trimming took 2 bases from V and 2 from J, leaving 16 bases between them. Germline CDR1 reads SEHNR; CDR2 reads FQNEAQ (reference sequence). This CDR3 has 16 residues. The CDR3 nucleotides are TGTGCCAGCAGCTTAAGTCTCCTGGACAGAACCTACGAGCAGTACTTC. It translates to CASSLSLLDRTYEQYF.

V gene TRBV7-2 combines with J gene TRBJ2-5; D is perhaps TRBD2 (6 bases). The CDR3 loop spans 12 amino acids. V shed 3 bases and J shed 7 bases, with 9 bases lying between them. CDR1 and CDR2 from the germline V gene are SGHTA and FQGNSA. CDR3 amino acids: CASSFSGRTQYF. CDR3 nucleotide sequence: TGTGCCAGCAGCTTTAGCGGAAGGACCCAGTACTTC.

This clone was counted between two and nine times. This rearrangement joins TRBV5-1 to TRBJ2-3, with a possible D match to TRBD2 (6 bases). The V end was cut by 0 bases, the J end by 4 bases, with 15 bases between. CDR3 length: 16 residues. CDR1 and CDR2 from the germline V gene are SGHRS and YFSETQ. This CDR3 reads CASSLGSERASDTQYF. In DNA form, the CDR3 reads TGCGCCAGCAGCTTGGGGTCGGAGCGGGCATCAGATACGCAGTATTTT. Full variable domain (rest looked up from reference TRBV5-1 and TRBJ2-3): KAGVTQTPRYLIKTRGQQVTLSCSPISGHRSVSWYQQTPGQGLQFLFEYFSETQRNKGNFPGRFSGRQFSNSRSEMNVSTLELGDSALYLCASSLGSERASDTQYFGPGTRLTVL.

This clone was found a few times. J is TRBJ2-4 and V is TRBV28, with D hard to call. Germline assignment: CDR1 MDHEN and CDR2 SYDVKM. Deletions cut 5 bases from V and 2 bases from J, with 7 bases between. The CDR3 totals 13 residues. The CDR3 region has the DNA TGTGCCAGCAGTCCATCCACCAAAAACATTCAGTACTTC. This sequence encodes CASSPSTKNIQYF.

This clone was seen a handful of times. The chain couples TRBV28 to TRBJ1-2, with 10 bases that match TRBD1. Losses at the gene ends were 5 bases for V and 6 bases for J; bases not matched to a gene: 12. CDR1 and CDR2 (germline): MDHEN, SYDVKM. CDR3 length: 16 residues. CDR3 coding DNA: TGTGCCAGCAGTCCGACCCCCGGGACAGGGGAGCATGGCTACACCTTC. Translation gives CASSPTPGTGEHGYTF.

There are a few counts of this clone. The chain uses TRBV28 and TRBJ2-1; 7 bases align to TRBD2. There are 16 residues in the CDR3. V was clipped by 5 bases and J by 7 bases; unmatched bases: 14. The germline CDR1 and CDR2 sequences are MDHEN and SYDVKM. The CDR3 DNA is TGTGCCAGCAGTCCAACCCAAGCGGGAACCGGGAATGAGCAGTTCTTC. This encodes CASSPTQAGTGNEQFF.

This clone was seen only a few times. V gene TRBV5-1 combines with J gene TRBJ2-2; 8 bases fit TRBD1. J lost 2 bases, V lost 1 base, and 4 bases had no gene match. The CDR3 totals 16 residues. CDR1 and CDR2 (germline): SGHRS, YFSETQ. The CDR3 loop reads CASSLRTGRNTGELFF. The CDR3 DNA reads as TGCGCCAGCAGCTTGAGGACAGGGCGTAACACCGGGGAGCTGTTTTTT.

V usage is TRBV6-6 and J usage is TRBJ2-1; 11 positions agree with TRBD2. The CDR3 has 16 residues. CDR1 is MNHNY and CDR2 is SVGAGI in the germline V gene (reference sequence). The junction had 8 bases not matched to a gene; V was cut back by 5 bases and J by 5 bases. DNA of the CDR3: TGTGCCAGCAGTCCCCTCGGACTAGCGGGCGACAATGAGCAGTTCTTC. As protein: CASSPLGLAGDNEQFF.